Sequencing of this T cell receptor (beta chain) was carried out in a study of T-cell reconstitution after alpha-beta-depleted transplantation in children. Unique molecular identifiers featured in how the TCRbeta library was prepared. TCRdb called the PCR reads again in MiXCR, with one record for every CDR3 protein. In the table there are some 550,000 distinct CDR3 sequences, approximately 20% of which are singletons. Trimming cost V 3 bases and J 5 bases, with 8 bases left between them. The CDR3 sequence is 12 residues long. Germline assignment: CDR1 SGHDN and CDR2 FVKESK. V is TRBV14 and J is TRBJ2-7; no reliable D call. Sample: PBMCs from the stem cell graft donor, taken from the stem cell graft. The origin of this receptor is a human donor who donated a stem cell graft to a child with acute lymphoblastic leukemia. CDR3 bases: TGTGCCAGCAGCCAGCCGGTCCACGAGCAGTACTTC. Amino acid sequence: CASSQPVHEQYF. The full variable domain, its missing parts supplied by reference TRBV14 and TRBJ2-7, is EAGVTQFPSHSVIEKGQTVTLRCDPISGHDNLYWYRRVMGKEIKFLLHFVKESKQDESGMPNNRFLAERTGGTYSTLKVQPAELEDSGVYFCASSQPVHEQYFGPGTRLTVT.